Listed here is a single T cell receptor beta chain. This sample is part of a study of blood T cell repertoires in COVID-19. The overall study: The United States, Italy and Spain provided the acute and convalescent COVID-19 samples. Sample material is recorded as cDNA or gDNA derived from T cells, B-cell-depleted T cells, or PBMCs.

The trim removed 3 bases at V and 7 bases at J, leaving 8 bases unmatched. The germline CDR1 and CDR2 sequences are KGHSH and LQKENI. The CDR3 sequence is 15 residues long. Per the original data handling: The assay estimated nucleated cells by amplifying reference gene primers. Produced via immunoSEQ multiplex PCR; TCRdb's table is partial and in-frame only. From that table come the V and J calls and clone size; the DNA was used to work out D and trimming. The table has about 440,000 clones, around 89% seen once; the top ten hold 4% to 5.5%. This TCR was sampled from a woman in her thirties with acute or convalescent COVID-19. The rearrangement uses TRBV18 and TRBJ2-7; TRBD1 matches 11 bases. What was sequenced was peripheral blood. The CDR3 spells CASSPSGQGAGEQYF. The CDR3, as DNA: TGTGCCAGCTCACCGTCAGGACAGGGGGCGGGAGAGCAGTACTTC.